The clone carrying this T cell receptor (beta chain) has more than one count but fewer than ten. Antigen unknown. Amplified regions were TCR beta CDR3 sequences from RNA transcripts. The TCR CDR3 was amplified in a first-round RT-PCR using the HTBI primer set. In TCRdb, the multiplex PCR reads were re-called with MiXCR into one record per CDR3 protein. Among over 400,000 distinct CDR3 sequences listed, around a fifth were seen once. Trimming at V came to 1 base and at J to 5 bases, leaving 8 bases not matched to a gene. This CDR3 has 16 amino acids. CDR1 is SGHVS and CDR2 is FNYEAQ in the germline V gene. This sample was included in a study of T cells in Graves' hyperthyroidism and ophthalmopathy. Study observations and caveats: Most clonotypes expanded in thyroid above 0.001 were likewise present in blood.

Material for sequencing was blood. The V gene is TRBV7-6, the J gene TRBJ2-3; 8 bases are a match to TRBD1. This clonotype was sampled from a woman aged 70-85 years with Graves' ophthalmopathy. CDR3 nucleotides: TGTGCCAGCAGCTTAGGCAGGGGGCAGAGAGAAGATACGCAGTATTTT. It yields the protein CASSLGRGQREDTQYF.